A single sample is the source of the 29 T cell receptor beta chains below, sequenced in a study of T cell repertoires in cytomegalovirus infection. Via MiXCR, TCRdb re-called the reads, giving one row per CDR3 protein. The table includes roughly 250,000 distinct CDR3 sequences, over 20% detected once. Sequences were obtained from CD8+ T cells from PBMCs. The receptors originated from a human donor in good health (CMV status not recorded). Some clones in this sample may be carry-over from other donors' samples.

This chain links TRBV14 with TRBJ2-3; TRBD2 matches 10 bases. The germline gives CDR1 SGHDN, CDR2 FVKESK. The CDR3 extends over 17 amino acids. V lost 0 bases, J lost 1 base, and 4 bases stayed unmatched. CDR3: CASSQDRSGGGTDTQYF. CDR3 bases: TGTGCCAGCAGCCAAGATCGGAGCGGGGGGGGCACAGATACGCAGTATTTT.

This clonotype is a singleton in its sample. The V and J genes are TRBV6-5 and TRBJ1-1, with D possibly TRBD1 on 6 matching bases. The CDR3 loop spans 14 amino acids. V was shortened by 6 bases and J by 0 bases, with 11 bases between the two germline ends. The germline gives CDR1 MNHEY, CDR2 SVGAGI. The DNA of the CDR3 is TGTGCCAGCAGGCCCGGGACAATGAACACTGAAGCTTTCTTT. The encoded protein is CASRPGTMNTEAFF.

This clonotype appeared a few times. This CDR3 reads CASSQERGYTDTQYF. The CDR3 region has the DNA TGTGCCAGCAGTCAAGAACGGGGGTACACAGATACGCAGTATTTT. The V gene is TRBV9, the J gene TRBJ2-3; possibly TRBD2 for D (6 bases). CDR1 and CDR2 (germline): SGDLS, YYNGEE. The CDR3 has 15 amino acids. Trimming removed 5 bases from V and 2 bases from J, with 15 bases in between. Variable domain in full (rest from reference TRBV9 and TRBJ2-3): DSGVTQTPKHLITATGQRVTLRCSPRSGDLSVYWYQQSLDQGLQFLIQYYNGEERAKGNILERFSAQQFPDLHSELNLSSLELGDSALYFCASSQERGYTDTQYFGPGTRLTVL.

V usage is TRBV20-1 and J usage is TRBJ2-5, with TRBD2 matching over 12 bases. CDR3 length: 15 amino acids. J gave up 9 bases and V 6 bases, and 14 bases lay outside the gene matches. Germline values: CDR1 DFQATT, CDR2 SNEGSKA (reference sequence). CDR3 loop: CSALPSGASGGAQYF. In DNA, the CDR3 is TGCAGTGCCCTACCGTCCGGGGCTAGCGGGGGGGCCCAGTACTTC.

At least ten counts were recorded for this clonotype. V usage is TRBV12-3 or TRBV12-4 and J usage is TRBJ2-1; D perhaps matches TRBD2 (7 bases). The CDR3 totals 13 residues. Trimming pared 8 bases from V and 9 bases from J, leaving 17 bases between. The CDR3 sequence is CASDLGGDTEQFF. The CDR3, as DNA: TGTGCCAGCGACTTAGGGGGGGATACTGAGCAGTTCTTC.

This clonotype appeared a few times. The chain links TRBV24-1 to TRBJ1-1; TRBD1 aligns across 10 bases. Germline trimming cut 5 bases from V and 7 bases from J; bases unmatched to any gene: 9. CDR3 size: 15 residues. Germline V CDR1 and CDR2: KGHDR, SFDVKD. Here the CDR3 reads CATSAGTGDHYEAFF. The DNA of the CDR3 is TGTGCCACCAGTGCCGGGACAGGGGACCATTATGAAGCTTTCTTT.

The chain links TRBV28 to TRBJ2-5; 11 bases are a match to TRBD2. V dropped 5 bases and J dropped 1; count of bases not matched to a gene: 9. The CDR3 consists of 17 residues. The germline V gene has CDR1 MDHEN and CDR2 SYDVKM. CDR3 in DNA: TGTGCCAGCAGTGACACTAGCGGGAGCCTTATCCAAGAGACCCAGTACTTC. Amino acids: CASSDTSGSLIQETQYF.

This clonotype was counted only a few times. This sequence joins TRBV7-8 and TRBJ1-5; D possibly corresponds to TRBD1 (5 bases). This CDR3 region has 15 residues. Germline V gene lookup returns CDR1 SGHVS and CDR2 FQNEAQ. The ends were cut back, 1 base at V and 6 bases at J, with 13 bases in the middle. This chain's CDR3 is CASSLDSGLIQPQHF. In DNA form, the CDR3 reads TGTGCCAGCAGCTTAGATTCAGGGCTGATTCAGCCCCAGCATTTT. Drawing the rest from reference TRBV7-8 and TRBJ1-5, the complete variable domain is GAGVSQSPRYKVAKRGQDVALRCDPISGHVSLFWYQQALGQGPEFLTYFQNEAQLDKSGLPSDRFFAERPEGSVSTLKIQRTQQEDSAVYLCASSLDSGLIQPQHFGDGTRLSIL.

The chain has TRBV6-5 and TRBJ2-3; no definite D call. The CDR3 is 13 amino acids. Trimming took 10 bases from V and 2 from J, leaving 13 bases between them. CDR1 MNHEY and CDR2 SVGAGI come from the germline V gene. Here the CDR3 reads CATTEDSTDTQYF. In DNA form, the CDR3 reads TGTGCCACCACCGAGGATTCCACAGATACGCAGTATTTT.

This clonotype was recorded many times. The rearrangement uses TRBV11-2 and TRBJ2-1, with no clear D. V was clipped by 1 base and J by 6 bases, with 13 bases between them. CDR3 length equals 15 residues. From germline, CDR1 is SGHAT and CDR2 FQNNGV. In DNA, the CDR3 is TGTGCCAGCAGCTTAGGATTCCGAATGCCCAATGAGCAGTTCTTC. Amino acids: CASSLGFRMPNEQFF.

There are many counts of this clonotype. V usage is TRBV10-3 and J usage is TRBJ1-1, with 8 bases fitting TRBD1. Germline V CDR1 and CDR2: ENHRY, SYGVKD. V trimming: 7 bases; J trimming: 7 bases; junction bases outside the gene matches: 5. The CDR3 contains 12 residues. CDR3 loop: CAIMGGTGEAFF. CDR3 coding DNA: TGTGCCATCATGGGGGGGACAGGTGAAGCTTTCTTT.

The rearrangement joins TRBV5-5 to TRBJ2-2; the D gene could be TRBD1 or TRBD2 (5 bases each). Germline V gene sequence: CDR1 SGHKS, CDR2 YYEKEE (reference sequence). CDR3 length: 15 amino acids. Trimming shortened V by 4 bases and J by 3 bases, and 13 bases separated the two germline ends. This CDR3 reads CASSPLRGDTGELFF. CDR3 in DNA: TGTGCCAGCAGCCCCTTGAGAGGGGACACCGGGGAGCTGTTTTTT.

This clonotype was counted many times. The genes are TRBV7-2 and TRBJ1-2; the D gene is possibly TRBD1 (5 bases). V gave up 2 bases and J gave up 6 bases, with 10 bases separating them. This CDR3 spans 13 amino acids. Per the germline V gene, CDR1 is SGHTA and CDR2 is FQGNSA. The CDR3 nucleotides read TGTGCCAGCAGCTTAAGACAGTCTAATGGCTACACCTTC. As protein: CASSLRQSNGYTF.

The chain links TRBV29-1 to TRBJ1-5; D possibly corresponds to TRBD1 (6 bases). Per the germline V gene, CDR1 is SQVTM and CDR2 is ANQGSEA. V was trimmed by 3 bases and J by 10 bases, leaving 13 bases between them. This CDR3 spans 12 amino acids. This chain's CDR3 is CSVENSGEPQHF. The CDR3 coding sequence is TGCAGCGTTGAGAATTCAGGGGAACCCCAGCATTTT.

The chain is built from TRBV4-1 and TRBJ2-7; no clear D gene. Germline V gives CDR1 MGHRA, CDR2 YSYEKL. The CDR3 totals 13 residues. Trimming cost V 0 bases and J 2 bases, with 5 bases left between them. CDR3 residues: CASSQDPTYEQYF. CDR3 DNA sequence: TGCGCCAGCAGCCAAGATCCGACCTACGAGCAGTACTTC.

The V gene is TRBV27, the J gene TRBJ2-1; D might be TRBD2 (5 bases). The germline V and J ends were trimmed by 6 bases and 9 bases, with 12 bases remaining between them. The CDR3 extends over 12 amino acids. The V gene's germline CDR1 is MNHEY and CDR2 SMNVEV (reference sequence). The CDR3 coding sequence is TGTGCCAGCAGGGGTCTAGCTGTTGAGCAGTTCTTC. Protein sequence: CASRGLAVEQFF.

The CDR3 reads CASSSLPGGDYGYTF. CDR3 coding DNA: TGTGCCAGCAGCTCACTCCCTGGGGGGGACTATGGCTACACCTTC. This chain connects TRBV7-9 to TRBJ1-2, with a possible D match to TRBD1 (5 bases). The CDR3 is 15 residues long. V lost 4 bases, J lost 3 bases, and 15 bases lay in between. The germline V gene has CDR1 SEHNR and CDR2 FQNEAQ (reference sequence).

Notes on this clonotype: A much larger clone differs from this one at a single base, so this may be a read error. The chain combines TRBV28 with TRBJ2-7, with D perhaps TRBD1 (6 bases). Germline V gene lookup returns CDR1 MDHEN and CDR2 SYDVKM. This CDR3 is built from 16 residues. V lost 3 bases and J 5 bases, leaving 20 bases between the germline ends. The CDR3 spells CASSLRQEPGTHEQYF. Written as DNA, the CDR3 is TGTGCCAGCAGTTTGAGACAGGAACCAGGAACCCACGAGCAGTACTTC. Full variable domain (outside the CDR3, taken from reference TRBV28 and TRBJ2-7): DVKVTQSSRYLVKRTGEKVFLECVQDMDHENMFWYRQDPGLGLRLIYFSYDVKMKEKGDIPEGYSVSREKKERFSLILESASTNQTSMYLCASSLRQEPGTHEQYFGPGTRLTVT.

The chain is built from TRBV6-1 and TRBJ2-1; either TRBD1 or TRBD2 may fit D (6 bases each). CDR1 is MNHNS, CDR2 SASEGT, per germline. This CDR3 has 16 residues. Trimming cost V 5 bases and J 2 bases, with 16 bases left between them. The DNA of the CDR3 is TGTGCCAGCAGTCTCGAGGGGGGTTTGACCTACAATGAGCAGTTCTTC. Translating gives CASSLEGGLTYNEQFF.

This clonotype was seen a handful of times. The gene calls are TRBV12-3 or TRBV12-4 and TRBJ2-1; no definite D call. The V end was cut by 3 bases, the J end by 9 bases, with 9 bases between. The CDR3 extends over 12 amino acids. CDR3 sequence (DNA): TGTGCCAGCAGTTTGATTGCCGGTGAGCAGTTCTTC. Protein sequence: CASSLIAGEQFF.

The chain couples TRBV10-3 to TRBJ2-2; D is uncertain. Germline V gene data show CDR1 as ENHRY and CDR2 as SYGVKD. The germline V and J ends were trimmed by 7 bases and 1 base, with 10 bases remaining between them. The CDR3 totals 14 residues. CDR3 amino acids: CAIIERLNTGELFF. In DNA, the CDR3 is TGTGCCATCATCGAGAGGTTGAACACCGGGGAGCTGTTTTTT.

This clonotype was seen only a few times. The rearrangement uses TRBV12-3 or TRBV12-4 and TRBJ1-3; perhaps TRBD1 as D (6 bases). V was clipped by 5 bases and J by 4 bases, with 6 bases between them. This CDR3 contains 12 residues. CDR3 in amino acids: CASSQGGNTIYF. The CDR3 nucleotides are TGTGCCAGCAGTCAGGGGGGAAACACCATATATTTT.

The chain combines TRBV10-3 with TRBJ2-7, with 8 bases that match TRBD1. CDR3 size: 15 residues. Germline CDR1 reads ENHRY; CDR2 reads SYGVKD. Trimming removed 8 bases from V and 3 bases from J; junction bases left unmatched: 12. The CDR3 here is CAIADGAGGLYEQYF. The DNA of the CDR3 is TGTGCCATCGCCGATGGGGCAGGGGGCCTCTACGAGCAGTACTTC.

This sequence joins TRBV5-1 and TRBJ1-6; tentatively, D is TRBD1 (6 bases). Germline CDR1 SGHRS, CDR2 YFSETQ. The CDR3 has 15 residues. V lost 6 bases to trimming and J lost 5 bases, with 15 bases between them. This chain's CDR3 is CASTAGGADNSPLHF. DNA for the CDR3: TGCGCCAGCACGGCCGGGGGGGCCGATAATTCACCCCTCCACTTT.

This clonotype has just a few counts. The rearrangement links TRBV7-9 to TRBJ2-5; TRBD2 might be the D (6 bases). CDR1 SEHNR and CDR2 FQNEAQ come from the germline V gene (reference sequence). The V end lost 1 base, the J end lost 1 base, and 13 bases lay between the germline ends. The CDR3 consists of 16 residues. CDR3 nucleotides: TGTGCCAGCAGCTTAGTCGGGAGCCCGTTCCAAGAGACCCAGTACTTC. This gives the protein CASSLVGSPFQETQYF.

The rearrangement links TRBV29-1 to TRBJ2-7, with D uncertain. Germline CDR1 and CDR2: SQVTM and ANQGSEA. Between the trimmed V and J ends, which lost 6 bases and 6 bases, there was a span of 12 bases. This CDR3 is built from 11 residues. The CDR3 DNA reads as TGCAGCGTCGTGAGATTGGGCGAGCAGTACTTC. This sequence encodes CSVVRLGEQYF.

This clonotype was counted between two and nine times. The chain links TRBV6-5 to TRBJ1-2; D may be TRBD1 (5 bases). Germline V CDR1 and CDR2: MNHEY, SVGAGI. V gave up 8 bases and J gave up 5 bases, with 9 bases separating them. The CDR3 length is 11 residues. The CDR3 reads CASGQGYGYTF. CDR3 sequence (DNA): TGTGCCAGCGGGCAGGGTTATGGCTACACCTTC.

The chain's CDR3 is CASSLVIGTNQETQYF. The CDR3 DNA sequence: TGTGCCAGCAGCTTAGTGATCGGGACTAACCAAGAGACCCAGTACTTC. The gene calls are TRBV7-2 and TRBJ2-5; 7 bases are shared with TRBD2. Losses at the gene ends were 1 base for V and 0 bases for J; bases not matched to a gene: 5. The CDR3 totals 16 residues. Germline values: CDR1 SGHTA, CDR2 FQGNSA. Complete variable domain (other parts from reference TRBV7-2 and TRBJ2-5): GAGVSQSPSNKVTEKGKDVELRCDPISGHTALYWYRQSLGQGLEFLIYFQGNSAPDKSGLPSDRFSAERTGGSVSTLTIQRTQQEDSAVYLCASSLVIGTNQETQYFGPGTRLLVL.

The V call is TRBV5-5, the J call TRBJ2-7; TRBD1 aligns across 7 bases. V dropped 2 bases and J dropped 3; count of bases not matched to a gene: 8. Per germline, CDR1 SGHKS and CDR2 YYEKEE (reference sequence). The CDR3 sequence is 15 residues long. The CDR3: CASSFRDSHVYEQYF. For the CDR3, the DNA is TGTGCCAGCAGCTTCCGGGACAGTCATGTCTACGAGCAGTACTTC.